This T cell receptor (beta chain) emerged from a study of T cells in localized non-small cell lung cancer. The length of the CDR3 is 12 residues. Trimming removed 5 bases at V and 4 bases at J, with 7 bases between. Germline lookup yields CDR1 SEHNR and CDR2 FQNEAQ (reference sequence). Study findings and constraints: Investigators sequenced only a single tumor region, leaving heterogeneity possible. Among the tissues sampled, uninvolved adjacent lung had the highest T cell clonality, above tumor. There were a median roughly 54 of the top 100 tumor clones appearing in adjacent lung. A denser population of T cells in blood accompanied longer overall survival.

There are a few counts of this clone. As yet, its antigen is unknown. Data came from immunoSEQ multiplex PCR; TCRdb stores just in-frame clones and leaves some out. The sample lists roughly 72,000 clones; around 80% were seen once. The sample in question was peripheral blood, obtained before any cancer treatment. The genes are TRBV7-9 and TRBJ2-3; D is uncertain. The clonotype comes from a female donor of 60 years or more with stage I lung adenocarcinoma. The CDR3 sequence: CASSPLADTQYF. The CDR3 nucleotides are TGTGCCAGCAGCCCCCTGGCAGATACGCAGTATTTT.